The 25 T cell receptor beta chains below come from one sample, sequenced in a study of blood T cell repertoires in COVID-19. Repertoires were generated with immunoSEQ multiplex PCR, while TCRdb's copy carries only in-frame clones and drops some. The sample holds about 270,000 clones, 80% to 90% seen once. Sequences were obtained from peripheral blood. These receptor sequences come from a woman aged 45-59 years who had recovered from COVID-19.

This clone has a single count. The genes are TRBV30 and TRBJ1-5; 7 bases align to TRBD1. Germline loops: CDR1 GTSNPN, CDR2 SVGIG (reference sequence). CDR3 length equals 13 residues. Trimming took 2 bases from V and 4 from J; bases not matched to a gene: 2. The CDR3 DNA sequence: TGTGCCTGGAGTCAGGGGGAGAATCAGCCCCAGCATTTT. Protein: CAWSQGENQPQHF.

The chain employs TRBV19 and TRBJ2-3; maybe TRBD1 (7 bases). V was shortened by 3 bases and J by 4 bases, with 11 bases between the two germline ends. This CDR3 has 14 amino acids. From germline, CDR1 is LNHDA and CDR2 SQIVND (reference sequence). CDR3 in amino acids: CASSIQGGSDTQYF. The CDR3 DNA is TGTGCCAGTAGTATCCAGGGGGGTTCAGATACGCAGTATTTT.

The chain carries TRBV7-3 and TRBJ2-7, with D tentatively TRBD1 (7 bases). This CDR3 spans 16 amino acids. Germline values: CDR1 SGHTA, CDR2 FQGTGA. Trimming shortened V by 5 bases and J by 7 bases, and 24 bases separated the two germline ends. The CDR3 region has the DNA TGTGCCAGCAGCCGGGAAGGCGGGACAGCCACTACAGAGCAGTACTTC. Translated, it gives CASSREGGTATTEQYF.

V and J are TRBV9 and TRBJ1-3; TRBD1 is a possible D gene (6 bases). This CDR3 spans 16 amino acids. V lost 1 base to trimming and J lost 0 bases, with 11 bases between them. Germline assignment: CDR1 SGDLS and CDR2 YYNGEE. The DNA for the CDR3 is TGTGCCAGCAGCGTAAGGCAGGGGATCTCTGGAAACACCATATATTTT. It codes for CASSVRQGISGNTIYF.

A remark on this clone: The same CDR3 can be traced to other DNA sequences in this sample. This chain connects TRBV9 to TRBJ1-1; possible D gene TRBD1, 5 bases. Trimming stripped 2 bases from V and 4 bases from J, with 12 bases between. Per germline, CDR1 SGDLS and CDR2 YYNGEE. The length of the CDR3 is 14 residues. CDR3: CASSVIQGGTEAFF. CDR3 bases: TGTGCCAGCAGCGTTATCCAGGGAGGCACTGAAGCTTTCTTT. The whole variable domain, filled in from reference TRBV9 and TRBJ1-1, reads DSGVTQTPKHLITATGQRVTLRCSPRSGDLSVYWYQQSLDQGLQFLIQYYNGEERAKGNILERFSAQQFPDLHSELNLSSLELGDSALYFCASSVIQGGTEAFFGQGTRLTVV.

This chain connects TRBV25-1 to TRBJ1-1; 11 nucleotides align to TRBD1. V shed 2 bases, J shed 4 bases, and the junction held 3 bases outside the gene matches. This CDR3 region has 15 residues. Germline V gene lookup returns CDR1 MGHDK and CDR2 SYGVNS. In DNA form, the CDR3 reads TGTGCCAGCAGTGAAGGCGGGACAGGGGGCACTGAAGCTTTCTTT. It translates to CASSEGGTGGTEAFF.

The rearrangement links TRBV21-1 to TRBJ2-1; the table names TRBD2, a call not compared with the DNA. TRBV21-1 is an annotated pseudogene. The CDR3 is 17 residues long. The CDR3 nucleotides read TGTGCCAGCAGCAAAGTCCGGACTAGCGGGATATACAATGAGCAGTTCTTC. As protein: CASSKVRTSGIYNEQFF.

V is TRBV28 and J is TRBJ2-5, with D possibly TRBD2 on 7 matching bases. The germline V gene has CDR1 MDHEN and CDR2 SYDVKM. The CDR3 totals 15 residues. V lost 5 bases and J lost 2, with 15 bases in between. CDR3 in amino acids: CASSTLGGRQETQYF. DNA for the CDR3: TGTGCCAGCAGTACTCTGGGGGGGCGACAAGAGACCCAGTACTTC. The entire variable domain, with the rest obtained from reference TRBV28 and TRBJ2-5, is as follows: DVKVTQSSRYLVKRTGEKVFLECVQDMDHENMFWYRQDPGLGLRLIYFSYDVKMKEKGDIPEGYSVSREKKERFSLILESASTNQTSMYLCASSTLGGRQETQYFGPGTRLLVL.

This clone occurred once. The chain couples TRBV9 to TRBJ2-1, with 7 bases fitting TRBD2. Germline-derived CDR1 and CDR2 are SGDLS and YYNGEE. V dropped 1 base and J dropped 8; count of bases not matched to a gene: 9. The CDR3 consists of 15 residues. The CDR3 coding sequence is TGTGCCAGCAGCGTATGGGAGACTAGCCGCTATGAGCAGTTCTTC. Its translation: CASSVWETSRYEQFF.

The rearrangement joins TRBV4-1 to TRBJ1-2; D is possibly TRBD1 (5 bases). This CDR3 comprises 14 residues. The V end lost 5 bases, the J end lost 3 bases, and 13 bases lay between the germline ends. Germline V gene data show CDR1 as MGHRA and CDR2 as YSYEKL. The CDR3 nucleotides read TGCGCCAGCAGCGCCTCGGGAGGGGACTATGGCTACACCTTC. Amino acid sequence: CASSASGGDYGYTF.

The CDR3: CASSLRQGRYGYTF. CDR3 nucleotides: TGTGCCAGCAGTCTGAGACAGGGCAGGTATGGCTACACCTTC. The chain couples TRBV28 to TRBJ1-2, with 7 positions matching TRBD1. Germline assignment: CDR1 MDHEN and CDR2 SYDVKM. CDR3 length: 14 residues. The ends lost 5 bases at V and 5 bases at J; junction bases unmatched: 8.

The chain couples TRBV5-1 to TRBJ1-1; D is perhaps TRBD1 (5 bases). CDR1 is SGHRS and CDR2 is YFSETQ in the germline V gene. Trimming shortened V by 0 bases and J by 4 bases, and 16 bases separated the two germline ends. The CDR3 is 16 amino acids. As DNA, the CDR3 is TGCGCCAGCAGCTTGGAAGGGACGCCGCGGGGCACTGAAGCTTTCTTT. Encoded protein: CASSLEGTPRGTEAFF.

The chain couples TRBV5-4 to TRBJ2-6, with D possibly TRBD2 on 6 matching bases. Trimming took 3 bases from V and 0 from J, leaving 7 bases between them. The CDR3 has 15 amino acids. CDR1 is SGHNT, CDR2 YYREEE, per germline (reference sequence). CDR3 bases: TGTGCCAGCAGCTCGGACTACTCTGGGGCCAACGTCCTGACTTTC. It yields the protein CASSSDYSGANVLTF.

In its sample, this clone was seen a few times. This chain connects TRBV18 to TRBJ2-7; 9 bases fit TRBD1. In germline, CDR1 is KGHSH, CDR2 LQKENI. V shed 4 bases, J shed 3 bases, and the junction held 4 bases outside the gene matches. The CDR3 runs to 14 residues. CDR3 DNA: TGTGCCAGCTCACATCCGGGACAGGGCTACGAGCAGTACTTC. Protein sequence: CASSHPGQGYEQYF.

The V call is TRBV11-2, the J call TRBJ1-1; D ambiguous. The CDR3 length is 13 residues. V lost 1 base to trimming and J lost 1 base, with 4 bases between them. CDR1 is SGHAT and CDR2 is FQNNGV in the germline V gene. Here the CDR3 reads CASSLARNTEAFF. In DNA form, the CDR3 reads TGTGCCAGCAGCTTAGCTAGGAACACTGAAGCTTTCTTT.

This clone has more than one count but fewer than ten. The chain is built from TRBV12-3 or TRBV12-4 and TRBJ2-5; 7 bases are shared with TRBD1. The trim removed 5 bases at V and 1 base at J, leaving 1 base unmatched. CDR3 length: 13 residues. The chain's CDR3 is CASSEGAQETQYF. DNA of the CDR3: TGTGCCAGCAGTGAGGGGGCCCAAGAGACCCAGTACTTC.

The chain recombines TRBV6-2 or TRBV6-3 with TRBJ1-2; maybe TRBD1 (6 bases). The CDR3 is 16 amino acids. V lost 2 bases and J lost 8, with 21 bases in between. Germline V CDR1 and CDR2: MNHEY, SVGEGT. CDR3 region: CASSYVLQTGPSGYTF. CDR3 DNA sequence: TGTGCCAGCAGTTACGTTCTCCAGACAGGCCCCTCGGGCTACACCTTC.

The gene calls are TRBV7-2 and TRBJ2-1; tentative D call: TRBD1 (6 bases). Germline assignment: CDR1 SGHTA and CDR2 FQGNSA. Trimming took off 6 bases at V and 4 bases at J, with 16 bases between the two ends. The CDR3 is made up of 15 amino acids. The CDR3: CASSFRQAEYNEQFF. As DNA, the CDR3 is TGTGCCAGCAGTTTTCGACAGGCGGAGTACAATGAGCAGTTCTTC.

The V and J genes are TRBV4-3 and TRBJ2-7; 7 bases align to TRBD1. Germline-derived CDR1 and CDR2 are LGHNA and YSLEER. CDR3 size: 14 residues. Trimming removed 4 bases from V and 2 bases from J; junction bases left unmatched: 5. The CDR3 region is CASSPKGAPYEQYF. The CDR3 DNA reads as TGCGCCAGCAGCCCGAAGGGGGCCCCCTACGAGCAGTACTTC.

J is TRBJ2-7 and V is TRBV4-1; 8 nucleotides match TRBD2. Germline V gives CDR1 MGHRA, CDR2 YSYEKL. This CDR3 spans 16 amino acids. V dropped 0 bases and J dropped 1; count of bases not matched to a gene: 5. Here the CDR3 reads CASSQDGASGSYEQYF. The CDR3 DNA reads TGCGCCAGCAGCCAAGATGGGGCTAGCGGGTCCTACGAGCAGTACTTC.

The V and J genes are TRBV24-1 and TRBJ2-7; no clear D gene. The CDR3 runs 11 residues. The V and J ends lost 3 bases and 4 bases respectively, with 3 bases between them. Germline V gene lookup returns CDR1 KGHDR and CDR2 SFDVKD. CDR3: CATSDAYEQYF. The CDR3 nucleotides read TGTGCCACCAGTGATGCGTACGAGCAGTACTTC.

This clone was found a few times. Its ends do not fully match the called genes, so a read error is possible. The V and J genes are TRBV7-3 and TRBJ2-3, with 7 bases identical to TRBD2. This CDR3 is built from 13 residues. CDR1 and CDR2 from the germline V gene are SGHTA and FQGTGA. The CDR3 DNA is TGTGCCAGCAGCTCACTATCGGCGGGGGAGGTTATTTTT. Translating it yields CASSSLSAGEVIF.

This clone was recorded many times. This chain connects TRBV12-3 or TRBV12-4 to TRBJ1-1; D is perhaps TRBD1 (6 bases). Trimming removed 5 bases at V and 5 bases at J, with 12 bases between. There are 13 residues in the CDR3. DNA for the CDR3: TGTGCCAGCAGTACACAGGGTGGGACTGAAGCTTTCTTT. The encoded protein is CASSTQGGTEAFF.

The chain recombines TRBV5-1 with TRBJ2-1, with D possibly matching TRBD2 (6 bases). V dropped 3 bases and J dropped 7 bases, with 14 bases sitting between them. Looked up from germline, CDR1 is SGHRS and CDR2 is YFSETQ. The CDR3 totals 14 residues. CDR3 nucleotides: TGCGCCAGCAGCTGGGGGGATGTTAGAAATGAGCAGTTCTTC. Translation: CASSWGDVRNEQFF.

The chain combines TRBV30 with TRBJ2-3, with 7 bases matching TRBD1. CDR1 and CDR2 from the germline V gene are GTSNPN and SVGIG (reference sequence). V lost 3 bases to trimming and J lost 11 bases; unmatched junction nucleotides: 8. The CDR3 spans 12 residues. CDR3: CAWRYEGAKQYF. The CDR3 DNA follows: TGTGCCTGGAGGTACGAGGGGGCGAAGCAGTATTTT. The variable domain in full, with the rest retrieved from reference TRBV30 and TRBJ2-3, is SQTIHQWPATLVQPVGSPLSLECTVEGTSNPNLYWYRQAAGRGLQLLFYSVGIGQISSEVPQNLSASRPQDRQFILSSKKLLLSDSGFYLCAWRYEGAKQYFGPGTRLTVL.